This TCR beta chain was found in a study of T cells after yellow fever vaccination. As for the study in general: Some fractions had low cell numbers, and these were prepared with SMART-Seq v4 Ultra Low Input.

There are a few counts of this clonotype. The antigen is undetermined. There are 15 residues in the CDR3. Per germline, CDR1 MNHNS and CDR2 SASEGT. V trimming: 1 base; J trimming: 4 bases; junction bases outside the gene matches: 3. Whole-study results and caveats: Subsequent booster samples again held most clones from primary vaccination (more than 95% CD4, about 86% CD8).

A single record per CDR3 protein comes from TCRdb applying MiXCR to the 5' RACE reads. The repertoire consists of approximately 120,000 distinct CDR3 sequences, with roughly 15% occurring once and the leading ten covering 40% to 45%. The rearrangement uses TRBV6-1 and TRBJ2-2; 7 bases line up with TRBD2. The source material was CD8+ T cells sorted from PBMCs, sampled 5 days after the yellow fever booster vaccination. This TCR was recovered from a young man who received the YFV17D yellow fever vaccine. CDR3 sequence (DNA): TGTGCCAGCAGTGAAGGGACTAGTCCCACCGGGGAGCTGTTTTTT. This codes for CASSEGTSPTGELFF.